A single sample is the source of the 25 T cell receptor beta chains below, sequenced in a study of beta chain features in type 1 diabetes. General study points: Moderately but significantly shorter TCRB CDR3s were found in Type 1 diabetes patients in all four CD4+ subsets.

As every portion of the isolated RNA was reverse transcribed, the sequencing read expressed TCRB transcripts. Libraries were prepared by immunoSEQ multiplex PCR; TCRdb keeps only in-frame clonotypes and omits some of them. The data contain around 30,000 clones, less than 70% of them singletons. Their cognate antigens are unknown. Sample: Tregs from blood. The receptor set was obtained from a woman aged 25 to 45 with type 1 diabetes.

This chain connects TRBV6-1 to TRBJ1-2, with D uncertain. The ends were cut back, 5 bases at V and 5 bases at J, with 12 bases in the middle. CDR3 length equals 13 residues. In germline, CDR1 is MNHNS, CDR2 SASEGT. The CDR3 protein is CASSPRGWYGYTF. The CDR3 DNA reads as TGTGCCAGCAGTCCTCGAGGCTGGTATGGCTACACCTTC.

The chain is built from TRBV5-1 and TRBJ1-5; TRBD1 agrees at 8 bases. From germline, CDR1 is SGHRS and CDR2 YFSETQ. V was clipped by 0 bases and J by 3 bases; unmatched bases: 2. This CDR3 contains 15 residues. CDR3: CASSLVGQDNQPQHF. CDR3 sequence (DNA): TGCGCCAGCAGCTTGGTGGGACAGGACAATCAGCCCCAGCATTTT.

V gene TRBV5-1 combines with J gene TRBJ2-1, with 7 bases fitting TRBD1. The CDR3 loop spans 14 amino acids. V shed 4 bases and J 10 bases; nucleotides not matched to a gene: 11. Germline CDR1 reads SGHRS; CDR2 reads YFSETQ. The CDR3 DNA reads as TGCGCCAGCAGCACGGGACAGTCTTTTCGGGAGCAGTTCTTC. Translation gives CASSTGQSFREQFF. Using reference TRBV5-1 and TRBJ2-1 for the parts outside the CDR3, the full variable domain is KAGVTQTPRYLIKTRGQQVTLSCSPISGHRSVSWYQQTPGQGLQFLFEYFSETQRNKGNFPGRFSGRQFSNSRSEMNVSTLELGDSALYLCASSTGQSFREQFFGPGTRLTVL.

V gene TRBV28 combines with J gene TRBJ2-5; D remains ambiguous. The germline CDR1 and CDR2 sequences are MDHEN and SYDVKM. The CDR3 has 12 amino acids. Trimming pared 5 bases from V and 11 bases from J, leaving 15 bases between. The CDR3 reads CASSPSPREQYF. The DNA of the CDR3 is TGTGCCAGCAGTCCCTCCCCCCGAGAGCAGTACTTC.

This clone was found a few times. The chain couples TRBV11-1 to TRBJ1-1; D call uncertain. V was pared by 2 bases and J by 0 bases, with 10 bases between. Germline V gene data show CDR1 as SGHAT and CDR2 as FQDESV (reference sequence). This CDR3 is built from 15 residues. CDR3 in amino acids: CASSLSSALNTEAFF. CDR3 bases: TGTGCCAGCAGCTTATCTAGCGCCTTGAACACTGAAGCTTTCTTT.

The sample holds a few counts of this clone. The chain combines TRBV5-6 with TRBJ2-1, with 7 bases fitting TRBD2. The V gene's germline CDR1 is SGHDT and CDR2 YYEEEE. V trimming: 2 bases; J trimming: 3 bases; junction bases outside the gene matches: 5. The CDR3 is 15 residues long. The CDR3 is CASSLRAGNYNEQFF. The DNA for the CDR3 is TGTGCCAGCAGCTTAAGAGCGGGAAACTACAATGAGCAGTTCTTC. The full variable domain, with the rest looked up from reference TRBV5-6 and TRBJ2-1, is DAGVTQSPTHLIKTRGQQVTLRCSPKSGHDTVSWYQQALGQGPQFIFQYYEEEERQRGNFPDRFSGHQFPNYSSELNVNALLLGDSALYLCASSLRAGNYNEQFFGPGTRLTVL.

The chain is built from TRBV19 and TRBJ2-7; 7 nucleotides line up with TRBD1. From germline, CDR1 is LNHDA and CDR2 SQIVND (reference sequence). The CDR3 contains 14 residues. The trim removed 6 bases at V and 1 base at J, leaving 6 bases unmatched. CDR3 region: CASRGRDRSYEQYF. CDR3 DNA: TGTGCCAGTAGGGGAAGGGACAGATCCTACGAGCAGTACTTC.

This clone was counted only a few times. The J gene is TRBJ1-1, the V gene TRBV6-1; tentatively, D is TRBD1 (5 bases). The CDR3 totals 16 residues. Germline V gene data show CDR1 as MNHNS and CDR2 as SASEGT. Trimming shortened V by 3 bases and J by 0 bases, and 14 bases separated the two germline ends. In DNA, the CDR3 is TGTGCCAGCAGTGATGACACAGGAACCTTGAACACTGAAGCTTTCTTT. Residues: CASSDDTGTLNTEAFF.

The chain couples TRBV27 to TRBJ1-2; D is unclear. Trimming shortened V by 5 bases and J by 4 bases, and 11 bases separated the two germline ends. In germline, CDR1 is MNHEY, CDR2 SMNVEV (reference sequence). The CDR3 is made up of 13 amino acids. In nucleotides, the CDR3 is TGTGCCAGCAGTGGAGGATCGGGCTATGGCTACACCTTC. Protein product: CASSGGSGYGYTF.

The V gene is TRBV5-1, the J gene TRBJ2-7; D is possibly TRBD1 (6 bases). Trimming shortened V by 1 base and J by 4 bases, and 18 bases separated the two germline ends. Germline-derived CDR1 and CDR2 are SGHRS and YFSETQ. The CDR3 loop spans 16 amino acids. Written as DNA, the CDR3 is TGCGCCAGCAGCTTGAGCCCAGGGGTTTTTCCTTACGAGCAGTACTTC. Translation gives CASSLSPGVFPYEQYF.

This clone has just a few counts. The J gene is TRBJ2-5, the V gene TRBV5-1, with TRBD1 as a possible D gene (6 bases). The germline V gene encodes CDR1 SGHRS and CDR2 YFSETQ. CDR3 length equals 14 residues. V was shortened by 2 bases and J by 5 bases, with 13 bases between the two germline ends. CDR3 protein: CASSLGGRTETQYF. CDR3 DNA sequence: TGCGCCAGCAGCTTAGGGGGTCGAACGGAGACCCAGTACTTC.

CDR3 bases: TGCAGCGTTGACCGGGATTTCTACAATGAGCAGTTCTTC. It translates to CSVDRDFYNEQFF. This chain joins TRBV29-1 and TRBJ2-1; D possibly corresponds to TRBD2 (5 bases). The V end was cut by 3 bases, the J end by 3 bases, with 9 bases between. Germline V gene lookup returns CDR1 SQVTM and CDR2 ANQGSEA. The CDR3 sequence is 13 residues long.

This clone came up a few times. This chain links TRBV5-4 with TRBJ2-1, with 11 bases fitting TRBD2. With 0 bases clipped from V and 9 bases from J, the junction kept 5 bases outside the gene matches. CDR1 and CDR2 (germline): SGHNT, YYREEE (reference sequence). The CDR3 consists of 15 residues. CDR3 protein: CASSLALAGGIEQFF. The CDR3 coding sequence is TGTGCCAGCAGCTTGGCTTTAGCGGGAGGGATTGAGCAGTTCTTC. Full variable domain (remainder filled in from reference TRBV5-4 and TRBJ2-1): ETGVTQSPTHLIKTRGQQVTLRCSSQSGHNTVSWYQQALGQGPQFIFQYYREEENGRGNFPPRFSGLQFPNYSSELNVNALELDDSALYLCASSLALAGGIEQFFGPGTRLTVL.

The chain joins TRBV5-1 to TRBJ1-1; D unclear. The germline gives CDR1 SGHRS, CDR2 YFSETQ. The germline V and J ends were trimmed by 4 bases and 4 bases, with 8 bases remaining between them. This CDR3 is built from 12 residues. The CDR3 spells CASSHPGTEAFF. The CDR3 region has the DNA TGCGCCAGCAGCCATCCAGGCACTGAAGCTTTCTTT.

The rearrangement links TRBV28 to TRBJ1-1, with TRBD1 matching over 7 bases. This CDR3 is 12 amino acids long. Germline CDR1 MDHEN, CDR2 SYDVKM. V dropped 2 bases and J dropped 13; count of bases not matched to a gene: 7. This chain's CDR3 is CASSLIGQVVFF. In nucleotides, the CDR3 is TGTGCCAGCAGTTTAATTGGACAGGTCGTTTTCTTT.

The J gene is TRBJ2-7, the V gene TRBV28, with 8 bases that match TRBD1. This CDR3 comprises 17 residues. The trim removed 5 bases at V and 5 bases at J, leaving 17 bases unmatched. The germline V gene encodes CDR1 MDHEN and CDR2 SYDVKM. The CDR3 here is CASSPLDPGTGFDEQYF. Here the CDR3 DNA reads TGTGCCAGCAGTCCGCTCGATCCCGGGACAGGTTTTGACGAGCAGTACTTC.

This sequence joins TRBV6-5 and TRBJ1-5; TRBD1 might be the D (6 bases). Germline values: CDR1 MNHEY, CDR2 SVGAGI. CDR3 length: 14 amino acids. V was shortened by 2 bases and J by 1 base, with 6 bases between the two germline ends. Written as DNA, the CDR3 is TGTGCCAGCAGTTACAGGGGGAGCAATCAGCCCCAGCATTTT. Its protein product is CASSYRGSNQPQHF.

This clone was observed a single time. V usage is TRBV5-1 and J usage is TRBJ2-1; TRBD2 is a possible D gene (6 bases). V lost 3 bases and J lost 4, with 11 bases in between. Germline CDR1 reads SGHRS; CDR2 reads YFSETQ. This CDR3 contains 14 residues. The CDR3, as DNA: TGCGCCAGCAGCTGGGGGACTTTGTACAATGAGCAGTTCTTC. Amino acid sequence: CASSWGTLYNEQFF.

The rearrangement joins TRBV10-3 to TRBJ1-2; 7 bases match TRBD1. The CDR3 covers 13 residues. Germline-derived CDR1 and CDR2 are ENHRY and SYGVKD. V dropped 4 bases and J dropped 6; count of bases not matched to a gene: 5. CDR3 sequence (DNA): TGTGCCATCAGTGGGACAGGTGAAGATGGCTACACCTTC. Translating gives CAISGTGEDGYTF.

J is TRBJ2-2 and V is TRBV29-1, with a possible D match to TRBD1 (6 bases). Per the germline V gene, CDR1 is SQVTM and CDR2 is ANQGSEA. The CDR3 has 13 residues. V lost 5 bases, J lost 5 bases, and 12 bases lay in between. The DNA for the CDR3 is TGCAGCGTTCTCCCCGGGACAACCGGGGAGCTGTTTTTT. Residues: CSVLPGTTGELFF.

This chain links TRBV20-1 with TRBJ1-4, with no clear D. Germline V lookup: CDR1 DFQATT, CDR2 SNEGSKA (reference sequence). Trimming took off 5 bases at V and 6 bases at J, with 7 bases between the two ends. This CDR3 spans 11 amino acids. The CDR3 bases are TGCAGTGCTGAGATAGATGAAAAACTGTTTTTT. Protein product: CSAEIDEKLFF.

The V gene is TRBV11-2, the J gene TRBJ2-2, with 11 bases aligning to TRBD2. Losses at the gene ends were 4 bases for V and 4 bases for J; bases not matched to a gene: 8. The CDR3 covers 17 residues. Germline V gene lookup returns CDR1 SGHAT and CDR2 FQNNGV. CDR3 protein: CASSSLSGRGGTGELFF. The CDR3 DNA is TGTGCCAGCAGCTCTCTTAGCGGGAGGGGGGGCACCGGGGAGCTGTTTTTT. The whole variable domain, remainder taken from reference TRBV11-2 and TRBJ2-2, is EAGVAQSPRYKIIEKRQSVAFWCNPISGHATLYWYQQILGQGPKLLIQFQNNGVVDDSQLPKDRFSAERLKGVDSTLKIQPAKLEDSAVYLCASSSLSGRGGTGELFFGEGSRLTVL.

The chain recombines TRBV10-3 with TRBJ2-2; maybe TRBD1 (6 bases). V lost 0 bases to trimming and J lost 4 bases, with 9 bases between them. The CDR3 covers 15 residues. The germline gives CDR1 ENHRY, CDR2 SYGVKD. CDR3 protein: CAISESGQPTGELFF. The CDR3 DNA is TGTGCCATCAGTGAGTCAGGACAGCCCACCGGGGAGCTGTTTTTT.

This chain links TRBV5-1 with TRBJ1-4, with D perhaps matching TRBD1 (6 bases). Looked up from germline, CDR1 is SGHRS and CDR2 is YFSETQ. V lost 6 bases, J lost 2 bases, and 11 bases lay in between. The CDR3 sequence is 14 residues long. CDR3 coding DNA: TGCGCCAGCACCAGACAGGATACTAATGAAAAACTGTTTTTT. Its protein is CASTRQDTNEKLFF. The full variable domain, completed using reference TRBV5-1 and TRBJ1-4, is KAGVTQTPRYLIKTRGQQVTLSCSPISGHRSVSWYQQTPGQGLQFLFEYFSETQRNKGNFPGRFSGRQFSNSRSEMNVSTLELGDSALYLCASTRQDTNEKLFFGSGTQLSVL.

This chain uses TRBV9 with TRBJ1-2, with D possibly TRBD1 on 5 matching bases. This CDR3 is 14 amino acids long. Germline-derived CDR1 and CDR2 are SGDLS and YYNGEE. Deletions cut 0 bases from V and 8 bases from J, with 14 bases between. The CDR3 nucleotides are TGTGCCAGCAGCGTAGTAGAAGGGGAACAGGGCTACACCTTC. Protein product: CASSVVEGEQGYTF.